This T cell receptor beta chain came from a study of T cells in Graves' hyperthyroidism and ophthalmopathy. Study-wide findings and caveats: Most thyroid clonotypes expanded above 0.001 appeared in blood too.

Note on this clonotype: Its cognate antigen is unknown. A much larger clone is a single base away; this may be a read error.

Authors of the study amplified TCR beta CDR3 regions from RNA transcripts. TCR CDR3 underwent first-round RT-PCR with the HTBI primer set. TCRdb reprocessed the multiplex PCR reads with MiXCR, giving one entry per CDR3 protein. The table has hundreds of thousands of distinct CDR3 sequences, roughly 15% seen once. Looked up from germline, CDR1 is MDHEN and CDR2 is SYDVKM. V was shortened by 4 bases and J by 4 bases, with 17 bases between the two germline ends. This CDR3 spans 15 amino acids. Uncontrolled infections, other autoimmune diseases, pregnancy or lactation led to exclusion of patients. Diagnosis rested on symptoms, serum thyroxine and TRAb, thyroid ultrasound, and orbital computed tomography.

The sample comprised blood. The TCR was taken from a woman aged 40-49 years with Graves' ophthalmopathy. This rearrangement joins TRBV28 to TRBJ2-7, with D possibly TRBD2 on 5 matching bases. The CDR3, as DNA: TGTGCCAGCAGTTCGGCGGACTTACAGCGGTACGAGCAGTACTTC. Protein sequence: CASSSADLQRYEQYF.